This is a list of T cell receptor beta chains from one sample in a study of T cell changes during pregnancy in multiple sclerosis. The assay was immunoSEQ multiplex PCR, and TCRdb's table has in-frame clones only and misses some. The table lists just under 100,000 clones, under 95% of them singletons. The sequencing used peripheral blood, collected after pregnancy. All receptors derive from a female donor with multiple sclerosis, enrolled in a pregnancy study. CDR3s include the opening cysteine and the closing phenylalanine or tryptophan. Fields, in order: D gene, V gene, clone size, J gene, CDR3 DNA, CDR3 protein. D genes are given only for firm matches. Clone size, where shown, is once, few, many, or a class for clones that have expanded.

-	TRBV4-1	-	TRBJ2-7	TGCGCCAGCAGCCAAGATCCCCTCTACGAGCAGTACTTC	CASSQDPLYEQYF
-	TRBV11-1	once	TRBJ2-1	TGTGCCAGCAGTCGAACGGCGGGACTTTACAATGAGCAGTTCTTC	CASSRTAGLYNEQFF
-	TRBV30	-	TRBJ1-3	TGTGCCTGGAGTGGACAGGCGATCTCTGGAAACACCATATATTTT	CAWSGQAISGNTIYF
-	TRBV6-6	-	TRBJ1-4	TGTGCCAGCAGTTACCCACCGGGACATTACAATGAAAAACTGTTTTTT	CASSYPPGHYNEKLFF
-	TRBV12-5	-	TRBJ1-1	TGTGCTAGTGGTTTGGTGAGTAGGAACACTGAAGCTTTCTTT	CASGLVSRNTEAFF
TRBD1	TRBV18	-	TRBJ1-1	TGTGCCAGCTCACCACCGACAGGGCCGACTGAAGCTTTCTTT	CASSPPTGPTEAFF
TRBD1	TRBV15	-	TRBJ2-7	TGTGCCACCAGCCCCCGGACAGGGGGACACGAGCAGTACTTC	CATSPRTGGHEQYF
TRBD2	TRBV7-8	once	TRBJ2-1	TGTGCCAGCAGCTACTTACTAGCGGGCGGCCCCAATGAGCAGTTCTTC	CASSYLLAGGPNEQFF
TRBD2	TRBV11-2	-	TRBJ2-2	TGTGCCAGCAGCTTTTTTAGCGGGGCGAACACCGGGGAGCTGTTTTTT	CASSFFSGANTGELFF
-	TRBV2	-	TRBJ2-5	TGTGCCACAGCCGGTCGACTGTATCAAGAGACCCAGTACTTC	CATAGRLYQETQYF
TRBD1	TRBV27	-	TRBJ1-4	TGTGCCACCCGGACAGGGGGAAATGAAAAACTGTTTTTT	CATRTGGNEKLFF
-	TRBV29-1	-	TRBJ1-3	TGCAGCGTTGAAGGAGACAGTTACACCATATATTTT	CSVEGDSYTIYF
-	TRBV11-2	-	TRBJ1-2	TGTGCCAGCAGCTTTCCAGGGGAGGGCTACACCTTC	CASSFPGEGYTF
-	TRBV9	-	TRBJ1-3	TGTGCCAGCAGCGCGGATGGGGAGAAACTAACTGGAAACACCATATATTTT	CASSADGEKLTGNTIYF
-	TRBV5-1	-	TRBJ1-2	TGCGCCAGCAGCTTGGACGGGGTGGATGGCTACACCTTC	CASSLDGVDGYTF
-	TRBV5-1	-	TRBJ2-2	TGCGCCAGCAGCCGGACAGTGAACACCGGGGAGCTGTTTTTT	CASSRTVNTGELFF
-	TRBV11-2	-	TRBJ1-2	TGTGCCAGCAGCTTAGGCAACAGCGGTTATAACTATGGCTACACCTTC	CASSLGNSGYNYGYTF
-	TRBV4-1	-	TRBJ2-1	TGCGCCAGCAGCCAAGTCTTAGCGCTCGATGAGCAGTTCTTC	CASSQVLALDEQFF
TRBD1	TRBV6-5	-	TRBJ1-2	TGTGCCAGCAGTTACGGGGACAGGGAGAGCGGCTATGGCTACACCTTC	CASSYGDRESGYGYTF
TRBD1	TRBV6-5	-	TRBJ2-2	TGTGCCAGCAGCCCGGGACAGGGTGTGACCGGGGAGCTGTTTTTT	CASSPGQGVTGELFF
-	TRBV6-1	-	TRBJ2-5	TGTGCCAGCAGACCACTAGGAAGGCTCCAAGAGACCCAGTACTTC	CASRPLGRLQETQYF
-	TRBV7-4	-	TRBJ2-7	TGTGCCACAGACCACGGCAGGGGAAGTGACGAGCAGTACTTC	CATDHGRGSDEQYF
-	TRBV27	-	TRBJ1-2	TGTGCCAGCAGTTTCGGAGACAACTATGGCTACACCTTC	CASSFGDNYGYTF
-	TRBV11-2	-	TRBJ2-3	TGTGCCAGCAGCCCTTACGACAGGCTCGAGTGG	CASSPYDRLEW
-	TRBV6-5	-	TRBJ1-2	TGTGCCAGCAGTTACTCGGTACAGGCGAGCTATGGCTACACCTTC	CASSYSVQASYGYTF
TRBD1	TRBV6-1	-	TRBJ2-1	TGTGCCAGCAGTGACCGGACAGGGAACTTCGATGAGCAGTTCTTC	CASSDRTGNFDEQFF
-	TRBV28	-	TRBJ2-2	TGTGCCGGTTTGACAGCGAACACCGGGGAGCTGTTTTTT	CAGLTANTGELFF
TRBD2	TRBV7-6	-	TRBJ2-1	TGTGCCAGCAGCCCAGCCCCATTAGCGGGAGCCTACAATGAGCAGTTCTTC	CASSPAPLAGAYNEQFF
TRBD1	TRBV6-5	-	TRBJ1-4	TGTGCCAGCAGTTACTCATGGGGACAGGGCAATGAAAAACTGTTTTTT	CASSYSWGQGNEKLFF
-	TRBV6-8	-	TRBJ1-5	TGTGCCAGCAGTTACGGGGCCCCTTTTAGCAATCAGCCCCAGCATTTT	CASSYGAPFSNQPQHF
TRBD1	TRBV19	-	TRBJ2-7	TGTGCCAGTAGTATAGTAGGGACAGGGGGCGTATGGCAGTACTTC	CASSIVGTGGVWQYF
TRBD1	TRBV6-5	-	TRBJ1-5	TGTGCCAGCAGTAGCGGGACAGGGTGGTGGCCCCAGCATTTT	CASSSGTGWWPQHF
-	TRBV19	-	TRBJ1-4	TGTGCCAGTAGTCTCCGCGGGGGGGCAACTAATGAAAAACTGTTTTTT	CASSLRGGATNEKLFF
TRBD2	TRBV10-3	-	TRBJ2-1	TGTGCCATGTCTAGCGGGAGGGCAGGGGATGAGCAGTTCTTC	CAMSSGRAGDEQFF
TRBD2	TRBV15	-	TRBJ2-7	TGTGCCACCAGCAGAGAAGGCCCGGGACTAGGGAGCGAGCAGTACTTC	CATSREGPGLGSEQYF
TRBD2	TRBV5-1	-	TRBJ2-3	TGCGCCAGCAGCTTGGCTCGCGGGGGAACTACAGATACGCAGTATTTT	CASSLARGGTTDTQYF
-	TRBV5-1	-	TRBJ1-5	TGCGCCAGCAGCTTGGGGGGGGATAGCAATCAGCCCCAGCATTTT	CASSLGGDSNQPQHF
-	TRBV7-2	-	TRBJ2-7	TGTGCCAGCAGCTTATCGGTCTATTCCTACGAGCAGTACTTC	CASSLSVYSYEQYF
-	TRBV4-2	-	TRBJ1-1	TGTGCCAGCAGCCAATCCTCTCAGGGGTATGGGAACACTGAAGCTTTCTTT	CASSQSSQGYGNTEAFF
TRBD2	TRBV5-4	-	TRBJ2-7	TGTGCCAGCAGCTTGACCGCTAGCGGATCCTACGAGCAGTACTTC	CASSLTASGSYEQYF
-	TRBV20-1	few	TRBJ1-1	TGCAGTGCTAGTCGGTTGCCTGAAGCTTTCTTT	CSASRLPEAFF
TRBD2	TRBV5-1	-	TRBJ2-1	TGCGCCAGCAGCTTGGGACTAGCGAGCAACAATGAGCAGTTCTTC	CASSLGLASNNEQFF
TRBD1	TRBV9	-	TRBJ2-1	TGTGCCAGCAGTGAGGGACAGGTCTTC	CASSEGQVF
-	TRBV7-2	once	TRBJ2-7	TGTGCCAGCAGCCTCCTCCAGGTAGGCGAGCAGTACTTC	CASSLLQVGEQYF
-	TRBV11-1	few	TRBJ1-1	TGTGCCAGCAGCTCCTTCGGGAGTGTGTTCACTGAAGCTTTCTTT	CASSSFGSVFTEAFF
TRBD1	TRBV9	-	TRBJ2-5	TGTGCCAGCAGCGTAGAGGCAGGGGGCCAAGAGACCCAGTACTTC	CASSVEAGGQETQYF
-	TRBV5-5	-	TRBJ1-2	TGTGCCAGCAGCTTGGCCGGGGCAGGGGTTACTAACTATGGCTACACCTTC	CASSLAGAGVTNYGYTF
-	TRBV30	-	TRBJ2-1	TGTGCCTGGGCTGGGGCCCCCATATACAATGAGCAGTTCTTC	CAWAGAPIYNEQFF
TRBD2	TRBV4-2	few	TRBJ2-6	TGTGCCAGCAGCCAAGAAGTAGCGGGAGGCCCTTCTGGGGCCAACGTCCTGACTTTC	CASSQEVAGGPSGANVLTF
-	TRBV18	-	TRBJ1-3	TGTGCCAGCTCACCCACCGGGGTTTACTCTGGAAACACCATATATTTT	CASSPTGVYSGNTIYF
-	TRBV7-6	-	TRBJ2-6	TGTGCCAGCAGCTTAGAGACAGGAAAATTAGCTGGGGCCAACGTCCTGACTTTC	CASSLETGKLAGANVLTF